This TCR beta chain was sequenced for a study of blood T cell repertoires in COVID-19. TCRdb keeps only in-frame clones here, not all; method: immunoSEQ multiplex PCR. The sample has 70,000 to 100,000 clones, roughly nine tenths seen once. The CDR3 spans 15 residues. The germline CDR1 and CDR2 sequences are KGHSH and LQKENI. Trimming pared 2 bases from V and 0 bases from J, leaving 10 bases between. The sequence was obtained from a man aged 50 to 59 with COVID-19, enrolled during active disease. The genes are TRBV18 and TRBJ1-1; D is uncertain. The sample taken for sequencing was peripheral blood. CDR3 residues: CASSPSGEVNTEAFF. The CDR3 DNA follows: TGTGCCAGCTCACCATCCGGCGAGGTGAACACTGAAGCTTTCTTT.